A selection of T cell receptor beta chains follows, all from one sample in a study of T cell repertoires in cytomegalovirus infection. No cognate antigen is known for these TCRs. TCRdb used MiXCR to reprocess the reads, holding one entry per CDR3 protein. The repertoire has approximately 770,000 distinct CDR3 sequences, about 29% of them found once; the top ten carry about an eighth. The source was cultured CD8+ T cells from PBMCs, collected from culture after CMV antigen stimulation. Receptor source: a human donor in good health (CMV status not recorded). Some clones in this sample may be carry-over from other donors' samples. CDR3s include the opening cysteine and the closing phenylalanine or tryptophan. The D gene is left open where the match is weak. Not every row has a clone size; where given, it reads once, few, many or a size class.

TRBJ1-2,few,TRBV20-1,13,.,CSARDIANYGYTF,TGCAGTGCTAGAGACATTGCGAACTATGGCTACACCTTC
TRBJ2-3,.,TRBV6-1,13,.,CASERGTTDTQYF,TGTGCCAGCGAGAGGGGGACCACAGATACGCAGTATTTT
TRBJ1-2,.,TRBV10-3,12,.,CAISENDGGYTF,TGTGCCATCAGTGAAAACGACGGGGGCTACACCTTC
TRBJ2-5,few,TRBV7-2,14,.,CASSPSPFQETQYF,TGTGCCAGCAGCCCTAGTCCATTTCAAGAGACCCAGTACTTC
TRBJ2-5,.,TRBV27,13,.,CASSNIRQETQYF,TGTGCCAGCAGTAACATAAGGCAAGAGACCCAGTACTTC
TRBJ2-7,.,TRBV12-5,16,TRBD1,CASGFTTGGNSYEQYF,TGTGCTAGTGGCTTCACCACAGGGGGGAACTCCTACGAGCAGTACTTC
TRBJ1-6,.,TRBV7-4,15,.,CASSFFVSYNSPLHF,TGTGCCAGCAGCTTCTTCGTCTCCTATAATTCACCCCTCCACTTT
TRBJ2-1,many,TRBV7-2,14,.,CASSSDGGWNEQFF,TGTGCCAGCAGCTCAGACGGAGGGTGGAATGAGCAGTTCTTC
TRBJ1-2,.,TRBV7-9,16,TRBD1,CASSTRATGGNYGYTF,TGTGCCAGCAGCACCAGGGCAACAGGGGGGAACTATGGCTACACCTTC
TRBJ1-2,many,TRBV12-3/TRBV12-4,14,.,CASSLAPRGSGYTF,TGTGCCAGCAGTTTAGCGCCCAGGGGCAGTGGCTACACCTTC
TRBJ2-2,few,TRBV2,12,.,CASVETTGELFF,TGTGCCAGCGTTGAAACCACCGGGGAGCTGTTTTTT
TRBJ2-5,many,TRBV12-3/TRBV12-4,12,.,CASSLSAETQYF,TGTGCCAGCAGTTTATCCGCAGAGACCCAGTACTTC
TRBJ2-3,.,TRBV7-6,17,.,CASSQRRGTLSTDTQYF,TGTGCCAGCAGCCAACGCAGAGGGACACTTAGCACAGATACGCAGTATTTT
TRBJ2-1,once,TRBV27,12,.,CASSYPGREQFF,TGTGCCAGCAGTTACCCGGGCAGGGAGCAGTTCTTC
TRBJ2-7,few,TRBV5-1,16,.,CASSPWTEPVGNEQYF,TGCGCCAGCAGCCCCTGGACAGAACCGGTAGGCAACGAGCAGTACTTC
TRBJ2-3,many,TRBV7-8,12,.,CASSLVSGQGGF,TGTGCCAGCAGCTTAGTGAGTGGACAAGGGGGTTTT